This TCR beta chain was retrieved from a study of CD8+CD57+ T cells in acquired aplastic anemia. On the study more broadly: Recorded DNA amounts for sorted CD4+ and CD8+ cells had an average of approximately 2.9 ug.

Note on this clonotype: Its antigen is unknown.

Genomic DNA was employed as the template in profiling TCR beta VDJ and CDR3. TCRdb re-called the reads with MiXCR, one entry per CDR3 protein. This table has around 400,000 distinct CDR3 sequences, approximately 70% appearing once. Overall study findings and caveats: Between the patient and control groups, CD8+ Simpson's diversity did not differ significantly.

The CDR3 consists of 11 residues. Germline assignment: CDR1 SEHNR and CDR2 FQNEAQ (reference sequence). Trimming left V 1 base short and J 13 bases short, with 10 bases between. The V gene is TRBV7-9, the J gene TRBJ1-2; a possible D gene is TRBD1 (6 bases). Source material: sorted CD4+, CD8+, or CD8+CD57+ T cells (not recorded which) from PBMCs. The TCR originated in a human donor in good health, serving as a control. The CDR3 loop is CASSLDRACTF. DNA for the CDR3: TGTGCCAGCAGCTTAGACAGGGCATGCACCTTC.